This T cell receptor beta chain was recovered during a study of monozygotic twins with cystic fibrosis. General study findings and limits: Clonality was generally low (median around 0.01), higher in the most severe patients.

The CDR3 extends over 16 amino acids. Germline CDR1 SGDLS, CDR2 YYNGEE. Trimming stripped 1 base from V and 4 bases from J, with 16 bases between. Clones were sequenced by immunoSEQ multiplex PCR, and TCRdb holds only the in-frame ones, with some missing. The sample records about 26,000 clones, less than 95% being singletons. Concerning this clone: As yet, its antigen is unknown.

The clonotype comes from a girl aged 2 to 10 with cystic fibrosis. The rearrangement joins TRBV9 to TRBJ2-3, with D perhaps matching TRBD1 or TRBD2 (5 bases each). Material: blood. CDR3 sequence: CASSVPQMGVADTQYF. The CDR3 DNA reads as TGTGCCAGCAGCGTACCCCAGATGGGGGTGGCAGATACGCAGTATTTT.